What follows are 23 T cell receptor beta chains derived from one specimen sequenced in a study of cytomegalovirus exposure and HLA in healthy donors. Sequenced by immunoSEQ multiplex PCR; TCRdb stores in-frame clones only, minus some. The sample includes about 250,000 clones, more than 75% of them seen just once. Sequencing used PBMCs. The origin of the receptors is a man younger than 30 in good health and CMV-seropositive.

The chain combines TRBV4-1 with TRBJ1-5; 8 bases agree with TRBD1. Germline V gives CDR1 MGHRA, CDR2 YSYEKL. The V segment lost 2 bases and the J segment 0 bases; nucleotides outside the gene matches: 9. This CDR3 has 18 residues. CDR3 in amino acids: CASSQHQGARYSNQPQHF. The DNA for the CDR3 is TGCGCCAGCAGCCAACATCAGGGGGCGAGGTATAGCAATCAGCCCCAGCATTTT.

The chain joins TRBV4-2 to TRBJ2-7; possible D gene TRBD2, 6 bases. Germline assignment: CDR1 LGHNA and CDR2 YNFKEQ. V was trimmed by 1 base and J by 8 bases, leaving 15 bases between them. The CDR3 extends over 14 amino acids. The CDR3 DNA reads TGTGCCAGCAGCCAAGGCCCGGCTAGCGCCCAGCAGTACTTC. Residues: CASSQGPASAQQYF.

The chain recombines TRBV10-3 with TRBJ2-2; D may correspond to TRBD1 or TRBD2 (6 bases each). Germline CDR1 reads ENHRY; CDR2 reads SYGVKD. This CDR3 is 15 amino acids long. V lost 10 bases to trimming and J lost 6 bases, with 21 bases between them. The CDR3 spells CATLGPGAKSGELFF. In DNA, the CDR3 is TGTGCCACCCTGGGGCCGGGGGCGAAGTCCGGGGAGCTGTTTTTT.

Written as DNA, the CDR3 is TGCAGCGTCGACCAGGAGGCGAACACTGAAGCTTTCTTT. Protein: CSVDQEANTEAFF. The chain uses TRBV29-1 and TRBJ1-1; no firm D call. V lost 6 bases and J 1 base, leaving 12 bases between the germline ends. Germline V CDR1 and CDR2: SQVTM, ANQGSEA. The CDR3 is 13 residues long.

This chain joins TRBV7-6 and TRBJ2-3; D is undetermined. The CDR3 is 15 residues long. Germline assignment: CDR1 SGHVS and CDR2 FNYEAQ. Trimming left V 1 base short and J 6 bases short, with 14 bases between. The CDR3 region is CASSLVSPPPDTQYF. CDR3 in DNA: TGTGCCAGCAGCTTAGTTAGTCCCCCCCCGGATACGCAGTATTTT.

The rearrangement uses TRBV7-2 and TRBJ2-5; 11 nucleotides align to TRBD2. The CDR3 totals 15 residues. Germline V gene lookup returns CDR1 SGHTA and CDR2 FQGNSA. The J segment lost 6 bases and the V segment lost 3 bases, leaving 6 bases of the junction unmatched. The CDR3 DNA reads as TGTGCCAGCAGCTTTGGGATAGCGGGAGGGCAGACCCAGTACTTC. Amino acid sequence: CASSFGIAGGQTQYF.

This clone was counted only a few times. The chain employs TRBV15 and TRBJ1-5; D gene uncertain. This CDR3 contains 14 residues. Per germline, CDR1 LNHNV and CDR2 YYDKDF (reference sequence). V lost 4 bases to trimming and J lost 6 bases, with 13 bases between them. In DNA form, the CDR3 reads TGTGCCACCAGCATAGCCCGGGAGGCTCAGCCCCAGCATTTT. Translation gives CATSIAREAQPQHF.

The rearrangement uses TRBV2 and TRBJ1-2; 9 bases are shared with TRBD1. This CDR3 is 14 amino acids long. V lost 6 bases and J lost 6; bases outside the gene matches: 8. The V gene's germline CDR1 is SNHLY and CDR2 FYNNEI. CDR3 coding DNA: TGTGCCAGCAGCGATGACAGGGGGGGAGATGGCTACACCTTC. Translating it yields CASSDDRGGDGYTF.

The chain employs TRBV6-1 and TRBJ1-1; D perhaps matches TRBD1 (5 bases). Germline V lookup: CDR1 MNHNS, CDR2 SASEGT. Trimming left V 2 bases short and J 2 bases short, with 9 bases between. The CDR3 loop spans 14 amino acids. The CDR3 loop reads CASSEMRGNTEAFF. CDR3 nucleotide sequence: TGTGCCAGCAGTGAAATGAGGGGAAACACTGAAGCTTTCTTT.

The chain joins TRBV29-1 to TRBJ2-5, with D perhaps TRBD1 or TRBD2 (7 bases each). CDR1 SQVTM and CDR2 ANQGSEA come from the germline V gene. CDR3 size: 14 residues. The germline V and J ends were trimmed by 3 bases and 4 bases, with 15 bases remaining between them. The CDR3 loop reads CSVDPTRGGETQYF. CDR3 DNA: TGCAGCGTTGACCCTACCAGGGGGGGAGAGACCCAGTACTTC.

In its sample, this clone was seen a few times. The chain couples TRBV5-1 to TRBJ2-7; D gene unclear. Germline V gene sequence: CDR1 SGHRS, CDR2 YFSETQ. Trimming pared 4 bases from V and 4 bases from J, leaving 12 bases between. CDR3 length: 13 residues. Here the CDR3 DNA reads TGCGCCAGCAGCGCAGCGTCCCCATACGAGCAGTACTTC. Protein sequence: CASSAASPYEQYF.

This chain links TRBV9 with TRBJ2-3, with D tentatively TRBD2 (5 bases). V lost 4 bases and J 0 bases, leaving 12 bases between the germline ends. The CDR3 is 15 residues long. Per the germline V gene, CDR1 is SGDLS and CDR2 is YYNGEE. The CDR3 nucleotides are TGTGCCAGCAGCCAAGGACTTGTAAGCACAGATACGCAGTATTTT. This gives the protein CASSQGLVSTDTQYF.

The rearrangement links TRBV30 to TRBJ2-1; 7 bases match TRBD2. Germline V gene data show CDR1 as GTSNPN and CDR2 as SVGIG (reference sequence). The ends lost 4 bases at V and 7 bases at J; junction bases unmatched: 7. This CDR3 region has 13 residues. In DNA form, the CDR3 reads TGTGCCTGGATGGCGGGAGCGGGAAATGAGCAGTTCTTC. It is translated as CAWMAGAGNEQFF.

V gene TRBV2 combines with J gene TRBJ2-7; 9 nucleotides line up with TRBD1. The junction had 6 bases not matched to a gene; V was cut back by 6 bases and J by 0 bases. Germline CDR1 is SNHLY and CDR2 is FYNNEI. CDR3 length: 15 residues. Written as DNA, the CDR3 is TGTGCCAGCAGCCCGACAGGGGGTATCTCCTACGAGCAGTACTTC. Its translation: CASSPTGGISYEQYF.

The V call is TRBV10-3, the J call TRBJ2-1, with D possibly matching TRBD2 (6 bases). The CDR3 length is 15 residues. Germline V lookup: CDR1 ENHRY, CDR2 SYGVKD. V was cut by 7 bases and J by 0 bases, with 13 bases left in between. The CDR3 here is CAITLTGSSYNEQFF. DNA of the CDR3: TGTGCCATCACCCTCACCGGGAGCTCCTACAATGAGCAGTTCTTC.

CDR3 DNA sequence: TGTGCCAGCAGCCACCCCCGGGACAGAAACACTGAAGCTTTCTTT. Translated, it gives CASSHPRDRNTEAFF. The chain carries TRBV11-2 and TRBJ1-1; 7 nucleotides align to TRBD1. V was clipped by 5 bases and J by 2 bases; unmatched bases: 8. CDR3 size: 15 residues. CDR1 and CDR2 (germline): SGHAT, FQNNGV.

This chain joins TRBV27 and TRBJ1-1, with D unclear. Germline CDR1 reads MNHEY; CDR2 reads SMNVEV (reference sequence). The CDR3 is 13 amino acids. V was cut by 6 bases and J by 6 bases, with 14 bases left in between. The CDR3 loop is CASSNGWASEAFF. CDR3 in DNA: TGTGCCAGCAGCAACGGTTGGGCCTCTGAAGCTTTCTTT.

The chain uses TRBV5-6 and TRBJ1-3; the match to TRBD1 covers 7 bases. Germline V gene lookup returns CDR1 SGHDT and CDR2 YYEEEE. This CDR3 region has 15 residues. With V trimmed by 3 bases and J by 0 bases, 3 bases remained unmatched. CDR3 in amino acids: CASSSDRSSGNTIYF. CDR3 DNA sequence: TGTGCCAGCAGCTCGGACAGGAGCTCTGGAAACACCATATATTTT.

This clone ranks as medium-sized. V gene TRBV4-1 combines with J gene TRBJ2-1; 10 bases are shared with TRBD2. CDR1 and CDR2 from the germline V gene are MGHRA and YSYEKL. Losses at the gene ends were 3 bases for V and 4 bases for J; bases not matched to a gene: 3. The CDR3 contains 15 residues. The CDR3 loop reads CASSQLAGEYNEQFF. The DNA of the CDR3 is TGCGCCAGCAGCCAGCTAGCGGGAGAGTACAATGAGCAGTTCTTC.

CDR3 region: CASRPAGETQYF. CDR3 coding DNA: TGTGCCAGCAGGCCCGCTGGGGAGACCCAGTACTTC. The V and J genes are TRBV2 and TRBJ2-5; D remains unclear. Trimming left V 6 bases short and J 5 bases short, with 10 bases between. The germline V gene has CDR1 SNHLY and CDR2 FYNNEI. This CDR3 region has 12 residues.

The chain has TRBV7-8 and TRBJ2-3; 11 bases align to TRBD2. Germline V gene data show CDR1 as SGHVS and CDR2 as FQNEAQ. V dropped 6 bases and J dropped 0; count of bases not matched to a gene: 8. The CDR3 consists of 17 residues. CDR3 coding DNA: TGTGCCAGCAGGTTTGGGACTAGCGGTTATAGCACAGATACGCAGTATTTT. Translated: CASRFGTSGYSTDTQYF.

A single count supports this clone. The chain carries TRBV7-9 and TRBJ2-7, with D hard to call. The CDR3 covers 12 residues. Germline V gene sequence: CDR1 SEHNR, CDR2 FQNEAQ (reference sequence). Trimming pared 5 bases from V and 4 bases from J, leaving 9 bases between. The CDR3 sequence is CASSLSGYEQYF. In DNA, the CDR3 is TGTGCCAGCAGCCTGAGTGGGTACGAGCAGTACTTC.

This chain links TRBV29-1 with TRBJ2-7; either TRBD1 or TRBD2 may fit D (6 bases each). Germline V lookup: CDR1 SQVTM, CDR2 ANQGSEA. The CDR3 has 13 residues. V was shortened by 4 bases and J by 2 bases, with 12 bases between the two germline ends. For the CDR3, the DNA is TGCAGCGTTGGGGGGGCTGCGACCTACGAGCAGTACTTC. This codes for CSVGGAATYEQYF.